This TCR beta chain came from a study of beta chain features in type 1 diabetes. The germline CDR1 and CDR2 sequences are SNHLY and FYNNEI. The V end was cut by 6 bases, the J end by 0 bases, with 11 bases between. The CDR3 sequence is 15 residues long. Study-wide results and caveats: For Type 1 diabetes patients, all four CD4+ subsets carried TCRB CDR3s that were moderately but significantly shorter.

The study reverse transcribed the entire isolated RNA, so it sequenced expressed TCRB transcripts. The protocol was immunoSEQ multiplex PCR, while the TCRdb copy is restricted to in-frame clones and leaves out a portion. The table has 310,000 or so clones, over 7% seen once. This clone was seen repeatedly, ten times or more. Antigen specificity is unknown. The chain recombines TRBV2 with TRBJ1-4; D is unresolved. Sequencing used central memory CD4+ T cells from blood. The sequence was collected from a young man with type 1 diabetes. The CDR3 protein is CASSNALATNEKLFF. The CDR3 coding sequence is TGTGCCAGCAGCAATGCGCTCGCAACTAATGAAAAACTGTTTTTT.